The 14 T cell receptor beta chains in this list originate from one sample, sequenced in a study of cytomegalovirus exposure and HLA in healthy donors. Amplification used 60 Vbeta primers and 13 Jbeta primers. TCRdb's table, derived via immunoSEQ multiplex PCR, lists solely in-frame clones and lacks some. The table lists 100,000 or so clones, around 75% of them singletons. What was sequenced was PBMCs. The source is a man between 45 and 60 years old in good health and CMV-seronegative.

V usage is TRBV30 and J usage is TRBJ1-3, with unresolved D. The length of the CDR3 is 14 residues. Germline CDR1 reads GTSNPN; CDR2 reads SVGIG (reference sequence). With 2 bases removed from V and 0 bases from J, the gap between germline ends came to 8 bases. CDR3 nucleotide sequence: TGTGCCTGGAGTCTCGTGGCCTCTGGAAACACCATATATTTT. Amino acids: CAWSLVASGNTIYF.

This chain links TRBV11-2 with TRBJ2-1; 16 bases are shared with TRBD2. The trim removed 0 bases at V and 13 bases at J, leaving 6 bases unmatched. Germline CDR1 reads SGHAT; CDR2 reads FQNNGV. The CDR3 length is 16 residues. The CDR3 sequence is CASSLEFGTSGGVQFF. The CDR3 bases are TGTGCCAGCAGCTTAGAGTTTGGGACTAGCGGGGGGGTCCAGTTCTTC.

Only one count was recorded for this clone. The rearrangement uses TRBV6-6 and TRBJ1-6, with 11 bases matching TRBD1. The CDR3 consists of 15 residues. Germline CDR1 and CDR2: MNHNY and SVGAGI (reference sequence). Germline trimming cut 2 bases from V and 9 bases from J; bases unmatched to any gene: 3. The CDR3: CASSYTDRGRSPLHF. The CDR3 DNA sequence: TGTGCCAGCAGTTACACGGACAGGGGGCGTTCACCCCTCCACTTT.

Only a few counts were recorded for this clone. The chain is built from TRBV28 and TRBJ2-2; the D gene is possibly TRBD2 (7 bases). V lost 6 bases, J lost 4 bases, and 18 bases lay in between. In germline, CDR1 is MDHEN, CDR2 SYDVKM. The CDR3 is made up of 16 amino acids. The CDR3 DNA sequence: TGTGCCAGCAGCGATTGGGGGAGGGGGAGCACCGGGGAGCTGTTTTTT. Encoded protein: CASSDWGRGSTGELFF.

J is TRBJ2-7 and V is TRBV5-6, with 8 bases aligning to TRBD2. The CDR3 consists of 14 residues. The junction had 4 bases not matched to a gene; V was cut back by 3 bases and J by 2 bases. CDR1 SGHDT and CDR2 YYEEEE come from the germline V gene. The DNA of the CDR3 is TGTGCCAGCAGCTGGTCAGCGGGGGCCTACGAGCAGTACTTC. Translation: CASSWSAGAYEQYF.

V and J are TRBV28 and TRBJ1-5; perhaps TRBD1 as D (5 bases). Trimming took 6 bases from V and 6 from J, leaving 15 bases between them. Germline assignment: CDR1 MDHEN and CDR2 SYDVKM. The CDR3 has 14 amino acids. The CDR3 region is CASRPGGDGQPQHF. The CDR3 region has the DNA TGTGCCAGCAGACCGGGAGGGGACGGTCAGCCCCAGCATTTT. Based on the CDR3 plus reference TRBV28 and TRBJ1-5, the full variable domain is DVKVTQSSRYLVKRTGEKVFLECVQDMDHENMFWYRQDPGLGLRLIYFSYDVKMKEKGDIPEGYSVSREKKERFSLILESASTNQTSMYLCASRPGGDGQPQHFGDGTRLSIL.

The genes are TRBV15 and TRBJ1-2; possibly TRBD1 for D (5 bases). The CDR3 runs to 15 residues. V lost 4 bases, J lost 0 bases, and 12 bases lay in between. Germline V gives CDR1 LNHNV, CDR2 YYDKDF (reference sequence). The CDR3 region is CATSTQGVSNYGYTF. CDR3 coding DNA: TGTGCCACCAGCACGCAAGGGGTTTCTAACTATGGCTACACCTTC. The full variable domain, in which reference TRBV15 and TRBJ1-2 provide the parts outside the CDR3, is DAMVIQNPRYQVTQFGKPVTLSCSQTLNHNVMYWYQQKSSQAPKLLFHYYDKDFNNEADTPDNFQSRRPNTSFCFLDIRSPGLGDTAMYLCATSTQGVSNYGYTFGSGTRLTVV.

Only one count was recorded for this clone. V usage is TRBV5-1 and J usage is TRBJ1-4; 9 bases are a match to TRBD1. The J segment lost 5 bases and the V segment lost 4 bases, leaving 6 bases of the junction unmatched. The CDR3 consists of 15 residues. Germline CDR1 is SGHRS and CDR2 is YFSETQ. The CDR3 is CASSPSGTGNEKLFF. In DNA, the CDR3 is TGCGCCAGCAGCCCATCCGGGACAGGGAATGAAAAACTGTTTTTT.

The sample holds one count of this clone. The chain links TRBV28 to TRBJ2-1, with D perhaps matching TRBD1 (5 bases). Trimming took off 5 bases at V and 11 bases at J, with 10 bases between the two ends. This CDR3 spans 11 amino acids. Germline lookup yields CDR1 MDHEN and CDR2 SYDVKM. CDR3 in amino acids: CASSAEDKQFF. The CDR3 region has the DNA TGTGCCAGCAGTGCTGAGGACAAGCAGTTCTTC.

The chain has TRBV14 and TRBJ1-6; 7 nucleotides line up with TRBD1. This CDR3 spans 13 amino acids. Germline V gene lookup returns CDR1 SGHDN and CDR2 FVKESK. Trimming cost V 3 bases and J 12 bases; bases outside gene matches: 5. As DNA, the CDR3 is TGTGCCAGCAGCCACGACAGGGACGGACCCCTCCACTTT. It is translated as CASSHDRDGPLHF.

CDR3 bases: TGTGCCAGCAGCTTGACCGGGACAGGGAATGAAAAACTGTTTTTT. Protein: CASSLTGTGNEKLFF. The J gene is TRBJ1-4, the V gene TRBV5-4; 9 positions match TRBD1. CDR1 and CDR2 from the germline V gene are SGHNT and YYREEE (reference sequence). V lost 1 base to trimming and J lost 5 bases; unmatched junction nucleotides: 3. The CDR3 spans 15 residues.

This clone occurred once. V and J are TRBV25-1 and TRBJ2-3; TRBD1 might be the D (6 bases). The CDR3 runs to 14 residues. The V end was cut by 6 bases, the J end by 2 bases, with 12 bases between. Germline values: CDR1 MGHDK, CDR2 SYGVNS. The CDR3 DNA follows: TGTGCCAGCAGCCTTAGGGGGTACACAGATACGCAGTATTTT. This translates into CASSLRGYTDTQYF.

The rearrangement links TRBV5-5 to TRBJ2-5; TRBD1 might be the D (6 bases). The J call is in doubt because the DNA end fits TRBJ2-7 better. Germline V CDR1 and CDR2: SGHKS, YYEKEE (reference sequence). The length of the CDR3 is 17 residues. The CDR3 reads CASSLGGGTTRSYEQYF. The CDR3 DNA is TGTGCCAGCAGCTTGGGAGGGGGAACTACCCGCTCCTACGAGCAGTACTTC.

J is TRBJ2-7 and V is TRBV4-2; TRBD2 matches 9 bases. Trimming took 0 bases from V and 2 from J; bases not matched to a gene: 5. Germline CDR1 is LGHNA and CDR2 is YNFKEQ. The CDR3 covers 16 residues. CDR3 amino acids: CASSQDLSGGTYEQYF. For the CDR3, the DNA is TGTGCCAGCAGCCAAGATCTGAGCGGGGGGACCTACGAGCAGTACTTC.